Sequencing of this T cell receptor (beta chain) was carried out in a study of human T cells and chemical hapten exposure. Study-wide context: Sensitization was performed using 2% DPC on a 2 cm by 2 cm upper inner arm skin site. Enrolled patients were predominantly female and had alopecia areata, totalis or universalis.

What the library attached to individual cDNA molecules were unique molecular identifiers. MiXCR was run by TCRdb on the RACE reads, yielding one entry per CDR3 protein. There are tens of thousands of distinct CDR3 sequences in the sample; approximately 11% occur only once, and 2.2% lies in the top ten. Noted time point: patch test 2, 6 weeks after DPC sensitization. Described treatment: therapeutic diphenylcyclopropenone sensitization with weekly scalp DPC. V lost 5 bases to trimming and J lost 6 bases; unmatched junction nucleotides: 4. The CDR3 spans 13 residues. Germline V gives CDR1 MNHNY, CDR2 SVGAGI (reference sequence).

The clonotype originates from a man aged 35 to 55 with alopecia areata. Some clones in this sample may be carry-over from other donors' samples. The input for sequencing was whole blood, taken in connection with sensitization to the hapten diphenylcyclopropenone (DPC). The gene calls are TRBV6-6 and TRBJ1-2; 9 nucleotides match TRBD1. CDR3 sequence reads: CASSKGQGNGYTF. The DNA of the CDR3 is TGTGCCAGCAGTAAAGGACAGGGGAATGGCTACACCTTC.